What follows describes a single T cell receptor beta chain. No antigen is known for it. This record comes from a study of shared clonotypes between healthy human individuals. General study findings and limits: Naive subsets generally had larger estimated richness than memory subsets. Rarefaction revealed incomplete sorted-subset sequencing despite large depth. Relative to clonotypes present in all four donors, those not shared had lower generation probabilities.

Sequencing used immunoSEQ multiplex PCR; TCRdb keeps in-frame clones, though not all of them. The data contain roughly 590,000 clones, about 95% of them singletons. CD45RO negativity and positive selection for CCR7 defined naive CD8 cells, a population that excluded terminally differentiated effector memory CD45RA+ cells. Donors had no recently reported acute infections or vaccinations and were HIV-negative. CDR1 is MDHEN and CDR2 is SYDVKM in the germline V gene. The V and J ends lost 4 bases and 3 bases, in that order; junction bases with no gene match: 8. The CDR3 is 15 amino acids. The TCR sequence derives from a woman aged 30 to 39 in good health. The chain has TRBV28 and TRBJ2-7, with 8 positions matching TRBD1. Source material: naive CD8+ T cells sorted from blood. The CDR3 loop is CASSSTGTGLYEQYF. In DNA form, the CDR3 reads TGTGCCAGCAGTTCAACCGGGACAGGCCTCTACGAGCAGTACTTC.